This entry lists 15 T cell receptor beta chains sequenced from one sample in a study of molecular identifiers for immune sequencing clone quantification. TCRdb re-called the PCR reads through MiXCR, storing one row per CDR3 protein. The sample holds some 100,000 distinct CDR3 sequences, around 33% seen once. Source material: naive CD8+ T cells from blood, with Jurkat cell RNA spiked in. Subset here: FACS-sorted CD8+CD4-CCR7+CD45RA+ naive T cells. These receptors all come from a human donor in good health. Some libraries in this study had Jurkat cell RNA spiked in.

This sequence joins TRBV23-1 and TRBJ2-7; TRBD1 aligns across 10 bases. TRBV23-1 is identified as an open reading frame with a role that is uncertain. V was clipped by 9 bases and J by 5 bases; unmatched bases: 7. The CDR3 contains 13 residues. The CDR3 is CASTGQGRDEQYF. The DNA for the CDR3 is TGCGCCAGTACGGGACAGGGGAGAGACGAGCAGTACTTC.

The chain couples TRBV10-3 to TRBJ2-7, with 7 bases lining up with TRBD1. CDR1 ENHRY and CDR2 SYGVKD come from the germline V gene. With V trimmed by 3 bases and J by 2 bases, 1 base remained unmatched. This CDR3 contains 13 residues. CDR3 in amino acids: CAISDRGTYEQYF. DNA of the CDR3: TGTGCCATCAGTGACAGGGGGACCTACGAGCAGTACTTC.

The rearrangement joins TRBV4-3 to TRBJ2-5; possibly TRBD1 or TRBD2 for D (5 bases each). The CDR3 length is 16 residues. The V gene's germline CDR1 is LGHNA and CDR2 YSLEER. V was pared by 0 bases and J by 2 bases, with 13 bases between. The CDR3 sequence is CASSQDPGPTQETQYF. CDR3 DNA: TGCGCCAGCAGCCAAGATCCGGGACCGACACAAGAGACCCAGTACTTC.

The rearrangement uses TRBV7-9 and TRBJ2-2; weak D call: TRBD2 (5 bases). Germline loops: CDR1 SEHNR, CDR2 FQNEAQ (reference sequence). The CDR3 spans 15 residues. Trimming stripped 5 bases from V and 1 base from J, with 11 bases between. The CDR3 reads CASSPGLENTGELFF. Written as DNA, the CDR3 is TGTGCCAGCAGCCCAGGACTGGAGAACACCGGGGAGCTGTTTTTT. Full variable domain (remainder filled in from reference TRBV7-9 and TRBJ2-2): DTGVSQNPRHKITKRGQNVTFRCDPISEHNRLYWYRQTLGQGPEFLTYFQNEAQLEKSRLLSDRFSAERPKGSFSTLEIQRTEQGDSAMYLCASSPGLENTGELFFGEGSRLTVL.

This chain uses TRBV20-1 with TRBJ2-3; TRBD2 matches at 10 bases. Germline values: CDR1 DFQATT, CDR2 SNEGSKA (reference sequence). The CDR3 length is 14 residues. CDR3 sequence reads: CRAITSGNTDTQYF. The CDR3 DNA reads as TGCAGAGCAATCACTAGCGGGAACACAGATACGCAGTATTTT.

This clonotype came up many times. The chain joins TRBV7-9 to TRBJ1-5; D is unresolved. V lost 3 bases to trimming and J lost 5 bases, with 8 bases between them. CDR1 SEHNR and CDR2 FQNEAQ come from the germline V gene (reference sequence). The CDR3 has 13 amino acids. The chain's CDR3 is CASSLVKDQPQHF. Here the CDR3 DNA reads TGTGCCAGCAGCTTGGTTAAGGATCAGCCCCAGCATTTT. The full variable domain, with the rest looked up from reference TRBV7-9 and TRBJ1-5, is DTGVSQNPRHKITKRGQNVTFRCDPISEHNRLYWYRQTLGQGPEFLTYFQNEAQLEKSRLLSDRFSAERPKGSFSTLEIQRTEQGDSAMYLCASSLVKDQPQHFGDGTRLSIL.

As regards this clonotype: The germline gene is not matched at one end of the junction; a read error may be the cause. The chain links TRBV28 to TRBJ2-5; 7 bases agree with TRBD2. Germline V gene data show CDR1 as MDHEN and CDR2 as SYDVKM. This CDR3 is 16 amino acids long. CDR3 in amino acids: CASSRDGGRGREAQYF. The CDR3 nucleotides read TGTGCCAGCAGCCGTGACGGGGGGAGAGGAAGAGAGGCCCAGTACTTC.

This clonotype was detected ten times or more. V usage is TRBV6-2 or TRBV6-3 and J usage is TRBJ1-1; the D is unclear. Germline V lookup: CDR1 MNHEY, CDR2 SVGEGT. The CDR3 sequence is 15 residues long. Trimming took 6 bases from V and 1 from J, leaving 15 bases between them. Written as DNA, the CDR3 is TGTGCCAGCAGGGTCCAGGTTGGCCAGAACACTGAAGCTTTCTTT. This encodes CASRVQVGQNTEAFF.

Comment on this clonotype: The CDR3 end shows no conserved phenylalanine or tryptophan, and so a read error is likely. The gene calls are TRBV3-1 and TRBJ2-7; tentative D call: TRBD2 (6 bases). CDR3 length: 16 residues. The V end lost 1 base, the J end lost 3 bases, and 16 bases lay between the germline ends. The germline CDR1 and CDR2 sequences are LGHDT and YNNKEL (reference sequence). The CDR3: CASSQVSPGLLYEQYY. CDR3 DNA sequence: TGTGCCAGCAGCCAAGTCTCCCCGGGACTCCTCTACGAGCAGTACTAC.

The J gene is TRBJ2-7, the V gene TRBV13, with 7 positions matching TRBD2. Germline assignment: CDR1 PRHDT and CDR2 FYEKMQ (reference sequence). This CDR3 is 14 amino acids long. After removal of 5 bases from V and 7 bases from J, the junction contained 11 bases not matched to a gene. The CDR3, as DNA: TGTGCCAGCAGCCCAACTAGCGACCAGAGGGAGCAGTACTTC. It codes for CASSPTSDQREQYF. The full variable domain, its missing parts supplied by reference TRBV13 and TRBJ2-7, is AAGVIQSPRHLIKEKRETATLKCYPIPRHDTVYWYQQGPGQDPQFLISFYEKMQSDKGSIPDRFSAQQFSDYHSELNMSSLELGDSALYFCASSPTSDQREQYFGPGTRLTVT.

CDR3 sequence reads: CASSLGMSYEQYF. CDR3 DNA: TGTGCCAGCAGCTTGGGGATGTCCTACGAGCAGTACTTC. The chain links TRBV5-6 to TRBJ2-7; D gene ambiguous. V gave up 0 bases and J gave up 1 base, with 5 bases separating them. From germline, CDR1 is SGHDT and CDR2 YYEEEE. The CDR3 extends over 13 amino acids.

Notes on this clonotype: A much larger clone differs from this one at a single base, so this may be a read error. This chain connects TRBV28 to TRBJ2-7; weak D call: TRBD1 (5 bases). Germline values: CDR1 MDHEN, CDR2 SYDVKM. This CDR3 is 14 amino acids long. V shed 5 bases and J shed 2 bases, with 13 bases lying between them. The CDR3 here is CASSNQDNPYEQYF. The CDR3 DNA sequence: TGTGCCAGCAGTAACCAGGACAACCCCTACGAGCAGTACTTC.

This clonotype has just one count. Since a much larger clone is just one base distant, this may be a read error. The chain carries TRBV6-1 and TRBJ1-5; 9 nucleotides match TRBD1. The CDR3 contains 15 residues. CDR1 is MNHNS and CDR2 is SASEGT in the germline V gene. CDR3 DNA sequence: TGTGCCAGCAGTGCCACAGGGGGCGGCAATCTGCCCCAGCATTTT. This codes for CASSATGGGNLPQHF.

There are a few counts of this clonotype. The chain combines TRBV6-5 with TRBJ2-5, with D possibly matching TRBD1 (6 bases). Per the germline V gene, CDR1 is MNHEY and CDR2 is SVGAGI. Trimming took off 0 bases at V and 0 bases at J, with 11 bases between the two ends. This CDR3 has 16 amino acids. The CDR3 bases are TGTGCCAGCAGTTACTCGACAGGCCCGAACCAAGAGACCCAGTACTTC. It is translated as CASSYSTGPNQETQYF.

This clonotype came up many times. The J gene is TRBJ2-7, the V gene TRBV12-3 or TRBV12-4; D is uncertain. The CDR3 totals 13 residues. The germline V and J ends were trimmed by 4 bases and 1 base, with 8 bases remaining between them. The CDR3 is CASSSPESYEQYF. In DNA, the CDR3 is TGTGCCAGCAGTTCCCCGGAGTCCTACGAGCAGTACTTC.